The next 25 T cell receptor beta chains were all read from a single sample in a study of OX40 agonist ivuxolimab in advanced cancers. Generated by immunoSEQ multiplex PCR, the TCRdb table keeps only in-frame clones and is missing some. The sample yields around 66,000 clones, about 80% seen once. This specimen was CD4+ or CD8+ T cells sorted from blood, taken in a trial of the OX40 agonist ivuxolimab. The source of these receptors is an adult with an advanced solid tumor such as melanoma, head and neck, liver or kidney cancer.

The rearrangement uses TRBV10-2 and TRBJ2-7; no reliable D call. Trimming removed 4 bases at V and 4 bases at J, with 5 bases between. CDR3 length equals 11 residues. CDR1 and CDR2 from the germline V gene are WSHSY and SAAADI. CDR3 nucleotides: TGCGCCAGCAGTGCGGCATACGAGCAGTACTTC. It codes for CASSAAYEQYF.

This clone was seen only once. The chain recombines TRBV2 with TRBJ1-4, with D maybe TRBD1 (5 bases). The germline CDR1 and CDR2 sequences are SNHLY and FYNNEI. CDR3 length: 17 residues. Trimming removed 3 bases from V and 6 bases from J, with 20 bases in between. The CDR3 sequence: CASSDREMGLLDEKLFF. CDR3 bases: TGTGCCAGCAGTGATAGAGAGATGGGGCTTTTAGATGAAAAACTGTTTTTT. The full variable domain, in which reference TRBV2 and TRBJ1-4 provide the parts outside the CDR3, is EPEVTQTPSHQVTQMGQEVILRCVPISNHLYFYWYRQILGQKVEFLVSFYNNEISEKSEIFDDQFSVERPDGSNFTLKIRSTKLEDSAMYFCASSDREMGLLDEKLFFGSGTQLSVL.

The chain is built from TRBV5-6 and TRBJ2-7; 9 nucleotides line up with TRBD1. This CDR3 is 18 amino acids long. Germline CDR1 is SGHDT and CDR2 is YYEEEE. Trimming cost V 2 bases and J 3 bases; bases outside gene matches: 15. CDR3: CASSLGEGGQGRFYEQYF. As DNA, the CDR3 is TGTGCCAGCAGCTTAGGGGAGGGGGGACAGGGCCGTTTCTACGAGCAGTACTTC.

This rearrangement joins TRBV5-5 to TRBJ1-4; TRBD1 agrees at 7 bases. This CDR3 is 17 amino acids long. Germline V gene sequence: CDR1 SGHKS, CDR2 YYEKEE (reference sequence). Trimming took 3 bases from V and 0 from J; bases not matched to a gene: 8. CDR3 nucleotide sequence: TGTGCCAGCAGCTCTCATAGGACAGGATCAACTAATGAAAAACTGTTTTTT. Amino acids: CASSSHRTGSTNEKLFF.

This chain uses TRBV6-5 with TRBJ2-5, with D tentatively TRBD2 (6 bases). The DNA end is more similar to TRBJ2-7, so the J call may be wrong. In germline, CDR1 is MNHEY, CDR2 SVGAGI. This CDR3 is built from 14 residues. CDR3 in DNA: TGTGCCAGCAGCTACAATGGGGGGACCTACGAGCAGTACTTC. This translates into CASSYNGGTYEQYF.

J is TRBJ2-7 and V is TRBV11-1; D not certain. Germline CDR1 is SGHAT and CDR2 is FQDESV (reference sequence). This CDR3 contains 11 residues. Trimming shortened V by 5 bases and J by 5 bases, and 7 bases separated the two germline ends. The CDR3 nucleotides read TGTGCCAGCAGCCCCGACAACGAGCAGTACTTC. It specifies CASSPDNEQYF.

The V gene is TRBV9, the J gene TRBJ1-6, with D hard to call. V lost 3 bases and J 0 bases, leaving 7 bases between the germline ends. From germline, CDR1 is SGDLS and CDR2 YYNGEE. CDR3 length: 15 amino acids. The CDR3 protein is CASSAGDSYNSPLHF. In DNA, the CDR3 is TGTGCCAGCAGCGCCGGGGACTCCTATAATTCACCCCTCCACTTT.

CDR3 sequence (DNA): TGTGCCAGCAGCCCAACACACACCGGGGAGCTGTTTTTT. Translated, it gives CASSPTHTGELFF. This chain joins TRBV13 and TRBJ2-2; D unclear. CDR1 and CDR2 from the germline V gene are PRHDT and FYEKMQ (reference sequence). The CDR3 runs to 13 residues. V lost 5 bases and J lost 3, with 7 bases in between.

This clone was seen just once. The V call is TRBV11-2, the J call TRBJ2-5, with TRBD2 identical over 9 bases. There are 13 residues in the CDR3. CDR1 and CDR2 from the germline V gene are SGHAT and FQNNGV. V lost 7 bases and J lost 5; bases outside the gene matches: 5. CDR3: CASNPSGGETQYF. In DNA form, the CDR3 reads TGTGCCAGCAACCCCAGCGGGGGGGAGACCCAGTACTTC.

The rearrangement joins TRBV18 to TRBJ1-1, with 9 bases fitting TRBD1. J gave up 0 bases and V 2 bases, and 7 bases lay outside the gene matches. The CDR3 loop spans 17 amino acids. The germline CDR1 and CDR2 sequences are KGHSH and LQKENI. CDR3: CASSPADRGILNTEAFF. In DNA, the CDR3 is TGTGCCAGCTCACCAGCGGACAGGGGCATATTGAACACTGAAGCTTTCTTT.

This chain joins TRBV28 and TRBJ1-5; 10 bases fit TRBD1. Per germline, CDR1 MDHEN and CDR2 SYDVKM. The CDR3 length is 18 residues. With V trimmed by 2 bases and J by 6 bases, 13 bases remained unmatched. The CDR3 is CASSLGTGALVRGQPQHF. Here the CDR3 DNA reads TGTGCCAGCAGTTTAGGGACAGGGGCCCTAGTTCGGGGTCAGCCCCAGCATTTT.

CDR3 amino acids: CASSKDREGPQHF. CDR3 DNA sequence: TGTGCCAGCAGCAAAGACAGGGAAGGGCCCCAGCATTTT. This chain links TRBV21-1 with TRBJ1-5; the table's D call TRBD1 went unverified against the DNA. TRBV21-1 is classified as a pseudogene. This CDR3 is 13 amino acids long.

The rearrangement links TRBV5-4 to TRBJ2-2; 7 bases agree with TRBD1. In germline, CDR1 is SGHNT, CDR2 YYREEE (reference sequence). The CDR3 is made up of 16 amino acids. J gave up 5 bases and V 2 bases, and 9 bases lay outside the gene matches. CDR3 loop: CASSLLNRGQTGELFF. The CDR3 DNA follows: TGTGCCAGCAGCTTACTAAACAGGGGCCAAACCGGGGAGCTGTTTTTT.

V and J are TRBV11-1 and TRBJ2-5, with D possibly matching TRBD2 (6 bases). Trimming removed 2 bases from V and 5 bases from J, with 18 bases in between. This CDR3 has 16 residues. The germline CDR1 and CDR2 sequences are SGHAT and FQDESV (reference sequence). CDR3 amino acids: CASSLRGLRRGETQYF. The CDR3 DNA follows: TGTGCCAGCAGCTTACGAGGACTACGCCGCGGGGAGACCCAGTACTTC.

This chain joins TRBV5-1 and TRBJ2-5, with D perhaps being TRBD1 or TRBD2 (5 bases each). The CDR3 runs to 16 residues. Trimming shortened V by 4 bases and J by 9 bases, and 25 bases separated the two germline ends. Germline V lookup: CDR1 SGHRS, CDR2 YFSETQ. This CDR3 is CASSPRPTGGGRAQYF. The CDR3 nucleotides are TGCGCCAGCAGCCCTCGCCCAACAGGAGGTGGTAGGGCCCAGTACTTC.

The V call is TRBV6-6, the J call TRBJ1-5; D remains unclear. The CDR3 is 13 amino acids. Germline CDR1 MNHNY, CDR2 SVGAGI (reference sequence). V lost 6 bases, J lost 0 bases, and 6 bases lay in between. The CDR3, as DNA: TGTGCCAGCAGACCCTATAGCAATCAGCCCCAGCATTTT. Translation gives CASRPYSNQPQHF.

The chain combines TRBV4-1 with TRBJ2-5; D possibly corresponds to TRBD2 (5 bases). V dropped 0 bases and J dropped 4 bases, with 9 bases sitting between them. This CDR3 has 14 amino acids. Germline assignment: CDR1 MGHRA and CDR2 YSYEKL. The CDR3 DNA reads TGCGCCAGCAGCCAAGAGGAGGTGGGAGAGACCCAGTACTTC. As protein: CASSQEEVGETQYF.

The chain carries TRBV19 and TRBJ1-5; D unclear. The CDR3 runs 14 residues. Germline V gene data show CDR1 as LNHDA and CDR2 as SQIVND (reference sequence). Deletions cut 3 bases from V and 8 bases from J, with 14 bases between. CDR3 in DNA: TGTGCCAGTAGTATCGCGGCAGGTGGAAAGCCCCAGCATTTT. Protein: CASSIAAGGKPQHF.

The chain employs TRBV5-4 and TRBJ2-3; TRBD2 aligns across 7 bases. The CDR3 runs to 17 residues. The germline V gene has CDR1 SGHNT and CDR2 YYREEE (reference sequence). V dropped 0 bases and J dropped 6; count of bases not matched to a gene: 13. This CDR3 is CASSLVLGGGRDDTQYF. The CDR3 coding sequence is TGTGCCAGCAGCTTGGTTCTTGGCGGGGGTCGAGATGATACGCAGTATTTT.

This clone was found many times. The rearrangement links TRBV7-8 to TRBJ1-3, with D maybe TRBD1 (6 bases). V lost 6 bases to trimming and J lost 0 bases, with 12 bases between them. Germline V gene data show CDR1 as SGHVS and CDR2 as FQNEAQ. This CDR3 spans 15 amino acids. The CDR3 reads CASRSEGDSGNTIYF. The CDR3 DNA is TGTGCCAGCAGATCCGAGGGGGACTCTGGAAACACCATATATTTT. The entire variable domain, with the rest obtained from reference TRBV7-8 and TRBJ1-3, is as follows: GAGVSQSPRYKVAKRGQDVALRCDPISGHVSLFWYQQALGQGPEFLTYFQNEAQLDKSGLPSDRFFAERPEGSVSTLKIQRTQQEDSAVYLCASRSEGDSGNTIYFGEGSWLTVV.

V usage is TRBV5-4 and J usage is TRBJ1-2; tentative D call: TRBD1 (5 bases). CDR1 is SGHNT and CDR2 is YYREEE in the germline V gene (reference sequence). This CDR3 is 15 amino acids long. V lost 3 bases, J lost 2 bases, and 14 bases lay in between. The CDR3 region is CASSSGGAGNYGYTF. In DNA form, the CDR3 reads TGTGCCAGCAGCTCTGGAGGGGCCGGGAACTATGGCTACACCTTC.

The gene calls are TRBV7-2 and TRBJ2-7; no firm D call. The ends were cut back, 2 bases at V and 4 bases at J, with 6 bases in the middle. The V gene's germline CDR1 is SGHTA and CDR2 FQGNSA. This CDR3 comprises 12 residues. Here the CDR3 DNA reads TGTGCCAGCAGCTTATGGATGTACGAGCAGTACTTC. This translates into CASSLWMYEQYF.

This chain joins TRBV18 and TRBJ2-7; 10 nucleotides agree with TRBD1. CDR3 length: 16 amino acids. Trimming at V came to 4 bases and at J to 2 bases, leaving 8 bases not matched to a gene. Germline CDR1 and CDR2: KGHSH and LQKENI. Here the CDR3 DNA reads TGTGCCAGCTCACAGCAGGGGACAGGGGCCACCTACGAGCAGTACTTC. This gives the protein CASSQQGTGATYEQYF.

The CDR3 DNA follows: TGTGCCAGCAGCTTAGAACGGCCAACAGGGGTCTATGTCTACGAGCAGTACTTC. Encoded protein: CASSLERPTGVYVYEQYF. The rearrangement uses TRBV11-2 and TRBJ2-7; 7 nucleotides line up with TRBD1. Germline V gene sequence: CDR1 SGHAT, CDR2 FQNNGV. This CDR3 region has 18 residues. V trimming: 0 bases; J trimming: 3 bases; junction bases outside the gene matches: 14.

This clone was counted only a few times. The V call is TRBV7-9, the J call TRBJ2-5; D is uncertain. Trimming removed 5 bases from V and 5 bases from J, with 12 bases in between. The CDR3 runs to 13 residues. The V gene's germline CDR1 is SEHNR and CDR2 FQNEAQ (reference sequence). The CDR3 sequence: CASSLLTGETQYF. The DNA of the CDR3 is TGTGCCAGCAGCCTCCTTACTGGGGAGACCCAGTACTTC.